These 3 T cell receptor beta chains came from one sample sequenced in a study of shared clonotypes between healthy human individuals. Only in-frame clones appear in the TCRdb table, and some are missing; sequencing was by immunoSEQ multiplex PCR. Of approximately 980,000 clones in the sample, less than 85% were seen once. The sequenced sample consisted of memory CD4+ T cells sorted from blood. Subset denoted: CD45RA-negative fraction. These TCRs come from a man aged 18 to 29 in good health.

The chain is built from TRBV2 and TRBJ2-2; tentatively, D is TRBD1 (6 bases). CDR1 is SNHLY, CDR2 FYNNEI, per germline. The length of the CDR3 is 15 residues. Trimming stripped 8 bases from V and 1 base from J, with 14 bases between. CDR3 in amino acids: CASVKETGNTGELFF. The CDR3 DNA reads TGTGCCAGCGTGAAAGAGACAGGGAACACCGGGGAGCTGTTTTTT.

J is TRBJ2-3 and V is TRBV11-2, with unresolved D. This CDR3 has 16 residues. Germline V gives CDR1 SGHAT, CDR2 FQNNGV. V was cut by 1 base and J by 2 bases, with 13 bases left in between. The CDR3 loop reads CASSLGTGYFTDTQYF. The CDR3, as DNA: TGTGCCAGCAGCTTAGGGACCGGCTATTTCACAGATACGCAGTATTTT. Drawing the rest from reference TRBV11-2 and TRBJ2-3, the complete variable domain is EAGVAQSPRYKIIEKRQSVAFWCNPISGHATLYWYQQILGQGPKLLIQFQNNGVVDDSQLPKDRFSAERLKGVDSTLKIQPAKLEDSAVYLCASSLGTGYFTDTQYFGPGTRLTVL.

V is TRBV14 and J is TRBJ2-7, with 7 bases matching TRBD2. The V gene's germline CDR1 is SGHDN and CDR2 FVKESK. This CDR3 has 14 residues. With V trimmed by 4 bases and J by 4 bases, 7 bases remained unmatched. CDR3 region: CASSRVRGGYEQYF. DNA for the CDR3: TGTGCCAGCAGCCGAGTGCGGGGAGGGTACGAGCAGTACTTC.